The 11 T cell receptor beta chains below were found in one sample sequenced in a study of OX40 agonist ivuxolimab in advanced cancers. Clones were read by immunoSEQ multiplex PCR, and TCRdb kept only the in-frame ones, dropping some. The sample shows roughly 53,000 clones, more than 85% of them seen only once. Sequences were derived from CD4+ or CD8+ T cells sorted from blood, sampled in a trial of the OX40 agonist ivuxolimab. These receptors originate from an adult with an advanced solid tumor such as melanoma, head and neck, liver or kidney cancer.

The genes are TRBV4-1 and TRBJ2-1; D might be TRBD2 (5 bases). V lost 2 bases and J 0 bases, leaving 8 bases between the germline ends. Germline CDR1 MGHRA, CDR2 YSYEKL. The CDR3 length is 15 residues. In DNA form, the CDR3 reads TGCGCCAGCAGCCAAAGTACTAGCTCCTACAATGAGCAGTTCTTC. Residues: CASSQSTSSYNEQFF.

The V call is TRBV19, the J call TRBJ2-1, with D tentatively TRBD1 or TRBD2 (5 bases each). The CDR3 covers 15 residues. V was pared by 3 bases and J by 0 bases, with 9 bases between. Germline CDR1 is LNHDA and CDR2 is SQIVND (reference sequence). This CDR3 is CASSMGVPSYNEQFF. The CDR3 DNA sequence: TGTGCCAGTAGTATGGGGGTCCCCTCCTACAATGAGCAGTTCTTC. The entire variable domain, with the rest obtained from reference TRBV19 and TRBJ2-1, is as follows: DGGITQSPKYLFRKEGQNVTLSCEQNLNHDAMYWYRQDPGQGLRLIYYSQIVNDFQKGDIAEGYSVSREKKESFPLTVTSAQKNPTAFYLCASSMGVPSYNEQFFGPGTRLTVL.

This sequence joins TRBV19 and TRBJ1-5, with 10 bases lining up with TRBD1. With V trimmed by 5 bases and J by 2 bases, 3 bases remained unmatched. This CDR3 region has 15 residues. Germline V gives CDR1 LNHDA, CDR2 SQIVND (reference sequence). The CDR3 DNA reads as TGTGCCAGTAGTGGGGACAGGGGCCGCAATCAGCCCCAGCATTTT. The encoded protein is CASSGDRGRNQPQHF.

CDR3 sequence: CASSRTSGNTGELFF. For the CDR3, the DNA is TGCGCCAGCAGCAGGACTAGCGGAAACACCGGGGAGCTGTTTTTT. The chain has TRBV5-1 and TRBJ2-2, with TRBD2 matching over 10 bases. The CDR3 is made up of 15 amino acids. Germline-derived CDR1 and CDR2 are SGHRS and YFSETQ. J was trimmed by 2 bases and V by 4 bases; bases with no gene match: 2.

CDR3 sequence reads: CASSVAQGGEKLFF. The CDR3 bases are TGTGCCAGCAGCGTAGCTCAGGGAGGAGAAAAACTGTTTTTT. The chain recombines TRBV9 with TRBJ1-4; tentatively, D is TRBD1 (5 bases). Germline loops: CDR1 SGDLS, CDR2 YYNGEE. CDR3 length equals 14 residues. Between the trimmed V and J ends, which lost 0 bases and 8 bases, there was a span of 11 bases.

The V and J genes are TRBV28 and TRBJ2-7, with 7 bases fitting TRBD2. The CDR3 is 15 amino acids. CDR1 and CDR2 (germline): MDHEN, SYDVKM. V shed 6 bases and J 1 base; nucleotides not matched to a gene: 9. CDR3 in DNA: TGTGCCAGCAGGGCCCCCGCGGGAGAATCCTACGAGCAGTACTTC. Translating gives CASRAPAGESYEQYF.

V gene TRBV7-2 combines with J gene TRBJ2-1; D tentatively reads TRBD1 or TRBD2 (5 bases each). The CDR3 contains 16 residues. Germline-derived CDR1 and CDR2 are SGHTA and FQGNSA. V was shortened by 0 bases and J by 0 bases, with 9 bases between the two germline ends. CDR3: CASSLAPGSSYNEQFF. The CDR3 DNA reads as TGTGCCAGCAGCTTAGCGCCAGGGAGCTCCTACAATGAGCAGTTCTTC.

The chain carries TRBV2 and TRBJ1-2, with 8 positions matching TRBD1. The CDR3 contains 14 residues. J gave up 4 bases and V 6 bases, and 7 bases lay outside the gene matches. Per germline, CDR1 SNHLY and CDR2 FYNNEI. The CDR3 DNA follows: TGTGCCAGCAGAGACGACAGGGGAACCTATGGCTACACCTTC. Its translation: CASRDDRGTYGYTF.

The chain links TRBV29-1 to TRBJ2-2; 7 positions match TRBD1. V gave up 0 bases and J gave up 4 bases; unmatched junction bases: 5. CDR3 length: 15 amino acids. From germline, CDR1 is SQVTM and CDR2 ANQGSEA. This CDR3 is CSVEDRQGRTGELFF. The CDR3 bases are TGCAGCGTTGAAGACAGACAGGGTCGCACCGGGGAGCTGTTTTTT.

This clone was counted once. The rearrangement joins TRBV27 to TRBJ2-3, with 10 bases identical to TRBD2. The germline V gene encodes CDR1 MNHEY and CDR2 SMNVEV (reference sequence). The V and J ends lost 5 bases and 2 bases, in that order; junction bases with no gene match: 10. The CDR3 spans 17 residues. The CDR3 bases are TGTGCCAGCAGTAGCAGGAGCGGGGGGGATTACACAGATACGCAGTATTTT. It codes for CASSSRSGGDYTDTQYF.

The chain has TRBV7-9 and TRBJ1-2; 10 positions match TRBD1. Germline V gives CDR1 SEHNR, CDR2 FQNEAQ (reference sequence). Trimming cost V 8 bases and J 6 bases; bases outside gene matches: 0. The CDR3 has 11 amino acids. In DNA form, the CDR3 reads TGTGCCAGCGGACAGGGGGATGGCTACACCTTC. Translation gives CASGQGDGYTF. Full variable domain (outside the CDR3, taken from reference TRBV7-9 and TRBJ1-2): DTGVSQNPRHKITKRGQNVTFRCDPISEHNRLYWYRQTLGQGPEFLTYFQNEAQLEKSRLLSDRFSAERPKGSFSTLEIQRTEQGDSAMYLCASGQGDGYTFGSGTRLTVV.